The TCR beta chain under discussion was sequenced for a study of blood T cell repertoires in COVID-19. Study context: Both acute and convalescent COVID-19 samples were obtained from the United States, Italy and Spain. T cells, B-cell-depleted T cells, or PBMCs provided the cDNA or gDNA that served as material.

Germline V gives CDR1 SGHNT, CDR2 YYREEE (reference sequence). CDR3 length: 15 amino acids. The J segment lost 4 bases and the V segment lost 3 bases, leaving 3 bases of the junction unmatched. In the original workflow: Nucleated cell counts were estimated from reference gene primer amplification. Profiling relied on immunoSEQ multiplex PCR, and the TCRdb table lists in-frame clones only, not all of them. Clone size and the V and J calls come from that table; the DNA yielded D and trimming. The table includes about 240,000 clones, 82% detected once. The rearrangement joins TRBV5-4 to TRBJ2-1; 11 positions agree with TRBD2. Specimen: peripheral blood. This clonotype was sampled from a woman in her sixties or seventies with active or convalescent COVID-19. The CDR3 DNA follows: TGTGCCAGCAGCTATAGCGGGGGGGGTTACAATGAGCAGTTCTTC. Its translation: CASSYSGGGYNEQFF.